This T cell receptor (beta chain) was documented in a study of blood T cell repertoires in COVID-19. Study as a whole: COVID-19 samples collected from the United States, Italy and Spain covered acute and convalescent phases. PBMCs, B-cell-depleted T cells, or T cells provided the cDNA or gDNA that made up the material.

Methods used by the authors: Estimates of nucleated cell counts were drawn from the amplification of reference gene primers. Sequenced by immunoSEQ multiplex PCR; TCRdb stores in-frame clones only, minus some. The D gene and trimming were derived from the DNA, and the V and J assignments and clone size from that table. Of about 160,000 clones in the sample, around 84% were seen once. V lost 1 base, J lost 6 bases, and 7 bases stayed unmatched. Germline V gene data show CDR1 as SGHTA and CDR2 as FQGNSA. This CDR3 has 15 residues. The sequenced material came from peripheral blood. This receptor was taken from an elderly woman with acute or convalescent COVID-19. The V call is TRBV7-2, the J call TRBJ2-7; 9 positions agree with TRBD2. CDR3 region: CASSLVAGGQGEQYF. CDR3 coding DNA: TGTGCCAGCAGCTTAGTTGCGGGGGGGCAGGGCGAGCAGTACTTC.